This TCR beta chain derives from a study of T cells and copy number aberrations in small-cell lung cancer. Repertoires were generated with immunoSEQ multiplex PCR, while TCRdb's copy carries only in-frame clones and drops some. The table includes 2,000 to 3,000 clones, roughly 80% detected once. This CDR3 comprises 21 residues. V dropped 0 bases and J dropped 1; count of bases not matched to a gene: 15. Germline CDR1 is LGHNA and CDR2 is YNFKEQ. The chain employs TRBV4-2 and TRBJ1-5; 10 bases line up with TRBD1. The TCR originated in a middle-aged man with small cell lung cancer. Sequencing was performed on normal tissue next to the tumor. The CDR3 nucleotides read TGTGCCAGCAGCCAAGATGCCCCGGGACAGGGGCCCGGCCCCAGCAATCAGCCCCAGCATTTT. Its translation: CASSQDAPGQGPGPSNQPQHF.